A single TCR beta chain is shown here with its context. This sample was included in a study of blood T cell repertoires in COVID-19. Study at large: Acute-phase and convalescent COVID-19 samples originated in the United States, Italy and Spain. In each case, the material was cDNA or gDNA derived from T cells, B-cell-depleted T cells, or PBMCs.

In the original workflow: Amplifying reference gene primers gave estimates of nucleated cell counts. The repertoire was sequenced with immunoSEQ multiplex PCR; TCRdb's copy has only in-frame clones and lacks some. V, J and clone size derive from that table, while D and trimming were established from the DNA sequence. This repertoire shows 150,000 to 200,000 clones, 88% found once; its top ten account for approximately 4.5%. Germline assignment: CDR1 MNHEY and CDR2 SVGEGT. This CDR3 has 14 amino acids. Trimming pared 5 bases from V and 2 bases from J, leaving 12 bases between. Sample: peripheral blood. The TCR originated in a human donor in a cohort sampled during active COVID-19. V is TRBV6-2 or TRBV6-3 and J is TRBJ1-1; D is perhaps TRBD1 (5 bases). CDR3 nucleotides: TGTGCCAGCAGTAACAAAGGGGTAAACACTGAAGCTTTCTTT. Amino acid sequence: CASSNKGVNTEAFF.